This T cell receptor (beta chain) was identified during a study of CD8 T cells in Susac syndrome. Germline CDR1 and CDR2: LGHNT and FRNRAP. Trimming cost V 1 base and J 4 bases, with 17 bases left between them. This CDR3 region has 16 residues. An amount of RNA that ranged from roughly 0.45 to 1 ug was reverse transcribed with random hexamers. TCRdb ran MiXCR on the immunoSEQ multiplex PCR reads and lists one entry per CDR3 protein. This repertoire shows some 400,000 distinct CDR3 sequences, around 85% found once; its top ten account for roughly 0.11%. The sequenced sample consisted of CD8+ T cells from PBMCs. V and J are TRBV12-5 and TRBJ2-7; D is perhaps TRBD1 (6 bases). This TCR came from a human donor with multiple sclerosis. This chain's CDR3 is CASGLDHNRESYEQYF. As DNA, the CDR3 is TGTGCTAGTGGTTTGGACCACAACAGGGAGTCTTACGAGCAGTACTTC.